The 26 T cell receptor beta chains in this list originate from one sample, sequenced in a study of cytomegalovirus exposure and HLA in healthy donors. In the PCR, 60 Vbeta and 13 Jbeta primers were used. The table came from immunoSEQ multiplex PCR; TCRdb's copy has only in-frame clones and leaves some out. Among under 200,000 clones listed, around 68% were seen once. Source material: PBMCs. The receptors derive from a man in his forties or fifties in good health and CMV-seronegative.

This clone appeared once. The chain links TRBV6-4 to TRBJ2-2, with 9 nucleotides matching TRBD2. The CDR3 sequence is 16 residues long. Trimming removed 3 bases from V and 5 bases from J; junction bases left unmatched: 7. In germline, CDR1 is MRHNA, CDR2 SNTAGT. The CDR3 spells CASSESSGIGTGELFF. Here the CDR3 DNA reads TGTGCCAGCAGTGAGTCTAGCGGGATTGGTACCGGGGAGCTGTTTTTT.

The chain joins TRBV28 to TRBJ2-1; TRBD1 aligns across 8 bases. Germline assignment: CDR1 MDHEN and CDR2 SYDVKM. Trimming cost V 7 bases and J 4 bases; bases outside gene matches: 15. This CDR3 comprises 17 residues. The CDR3: CASKGPGQVRLYNEQFF. The CDR3 DNA follows: TGTGCCAGCAAGGGTCCGGGACAGGTCCGACTATACAATGAGCAGTTCTTC.

This clone was seen more than once but under ten times. The V gene is TRBV28, the J gene TRBJ1-1; D perhaps matches TRBD1 (6 bases). V lost 7 bases to trimming and J lost 1 base, with 10 bases between them. This CDR3 has 13 residues. CDR1 is MDHEN and CDR2 is SYDVKM in the germline V gene. CDR3 sequence: CASISGQNTEAFF. The CDR3 bases are TGTGCCAGCATCTCGGGACAGAACACTGAAGCTTTCTTT.

This clone appeared a few times. The chain links TRBV2 to TRBJ2-5, with D tentatively TRBD1 (5 bases). Germline values: CDR1 SNHLY, CDR2 FYNNEI. Trimming shortened V by 7 bases and J by 4 bases, and 13 bases separated the two germline ends. CDR3 size: 13 residues. CDR3 loop: CASKRQSRETQYF. In DNA, the CDR3 is TGTGCCAGCAAGAGACAGAGCAGAGAGACCCAGTACTTC. The full variable domain, completed using reference TRBV2 and TRBJ2-5, is EPEVTQTPSHQVTQMGQEVILRCVPISNHLYFYWYRQILGQKVEFLVSFYNNEISEKSEIFDDQFSVERPDGSNFTLKIRSTKLEDSAMYFCASKRQSRETQYFGPGTRLLVL.

CDR3 nucleotides: TGTGCCAGCAGACCCCAGGGGGCGAACTATGGCTACACCTTC. It is translated as CASRPQGANYGYTF. The rearrangement links TRBV6-5 to TRBJ1-2; 8 nucleotides match TRBD1. This CDR3 is built from 14 residues. Germline V gene data show CDR1 as MNHEY and CDR2 as SVGAGI. V trimming: 6 bases; J trimming: 2 bases; junction bases outside the gene matches: 5.

This clone was recorded a few times. J is TRBJ2-7 and V is TRBV7-2; TRBD2 aligns across 12 bases. CDR3 length equals 16 residues. Looked up from germline, CDR1 is SGHTA and CDR2 is FQGNSA. The V and J ends lost 2 bases and 4 bases, in that order; junction bases with no gene match: 6. The CDR3 bases are TGTGCCAGCAGCTTACAACAAACTAGCGGGGGGTACGAGCAGTACTTC. Translated: CASSLQQTSGGYEQYF.

In nucleotides, the CDR3 is TGTGCCAGCAGCCCTTGGACATTCCCTGGGGCCAACGTCCTGACTTTC. This sequence encodes CASSPWTFPGANVLTF. The chain has TRBV5-4 and TRBJ2-6; D perhaps matches TRBD1 (5 bases). The CDR3 consists of 16 residues. V was pared by 4 bases and J by 2 bases, with 13 bases between. Germline assignment: CDR1 SGHNT and CDR2 YYREEE (reference sequence).

The chain recombines TRBV7-2 with TRBJ2-2; D gene ambiguous. The CDR3 runs 15 residues. Germline V gene data show CDR1 as SGHTA and CDR2 as FQGNSA. V lost 7 bases and J 0 bases, leaving 12 bases between the germline ends. The CDR3 DNA reads TGTGCCAGCACCAAGCCGGGTCCGAACACCGGGGAGCTGTTTTTT. Translated, it gives CASTKPGPNTGELFF.

The chain has TRBV30 and TRBJ2-2, with D possibly being TRBD1 (6 bases). V was pared by 2 bases and J by 0 bases, with 19 bases between. CDR1 and CDR2 from the germline V gene are GTSNPN and SVGIG (reference sequence). There are 18 residues in the CDR3. CDR3 nucleotide sequence: TGTGCCTGGAGTACGCTAACAGGGATCGGCCCGAACACCGGGGAGCTGTTTTTT. As protein: CAWSTLTGIGPNTGELFF.

The CDR3 region has the DNA TGTGCCTGGACCCCGGGACAGGGACAAGGCCAGCCCCAGCATTTT. Translated: CAWTPGQGQGQPQHF. The J gene is TRBJ1-5, the V gene TRBV30; 9 bases align to TRBD1. The germline V gene encodes CDR1 GTSNPN and CDR2 SVGIG (reference sequence). J was trimmed by 7 bases and V by 4 bases; bases with no gene match: 11. The CDR3 spans 15 residues.

The chain is built from TRBV30 and TRBJ2-2, with 11 bases lining up with TRBD1. CDR3 length equals 14 residues. Germline V gives CDR1 GTSNPN, CDR2 SVGIG (reference sequence). J lost 6 bases, V lost 6 bases, and 6 bases had no gene match. The CDR3 region has the DNA TGTGCCTGTGGGACAGGGGGTCGACCCGGGGAGCTGTTTTTT. Protein product: CACGTGGRPGELFF.

The sample holds a few counts of this clone. This chain connects TRBV11-2 to TRBJ1-4, with unresolved D. The CDR3 is 14 amino acids. CDR1 is SGHAT and CDR2 is FQNNGV in the germline V gene. Trimming took off 5 bases at V and 0 bases at J, with 7 bases between the two ends. The CDR3 DNA reads as TGTGCCAGCAGCCGACAACCAACTAATGAAAAACTGTTTTTT. Amino acid sequence: CASSRQPTNEKLFF.

The chain recombines TRBV9 with TRBJ2-3; TRBD2 aligns across 7 bases. The germline V gene has CDR1 SGDLS and CDR2 YYNGEE. The CDR3 consists of 15 residues. V lost 0 bases to trimming and J lost 2 bases; unmatched junction nucleotides: 3. This CDR3 reads CASSVGGGPTDTQYF. In DNA form, the CDR3 reads TGTGCCAGCAGCGTAGGGGGGGGACCCACAGATACGCAGTATTTT.

The V and J genes are TRBV7-2 and TRBJ2-5; TRBD2 matches 9 bases. This CDR3 contains 18 residues. V shed 1 base and J 4 bases; nucleotides not matched to a gene: 13. Germline V gene lookup returns CDR1 SGHTA and CDR2 FQGNSA. In DNA form, the CDR3 reads TGTGCCAGCAGCTTAGAGGCTAGCGGGAAAACTAAGGGAGAGACCCAGTACTTC. Protein: CASSLEASGKTKGETQYF.

This clone was counted only a few times. The J gene is TRBJ2-1, the V gene TRBV7-2, with 10 bases aligning to TRBD2. V was clipped by 5 bases and J by 4 bases; unmatched bases: 11. This CDR3 contains 17 residues. CDR1 is SGHTA, CDR2 FQGNSA, per germline. The CDR3 nucleotides are TGTGCCAGCAGCCTTTATTCTAGCGGGAGTTCGTACAATGAGCAGTTCTTC. This sequence encodes CASSLYSSGSSYNEQFF.

This chain links TRBV7-9 with TRBJ1-6; a weak D match, TRBD1 (5 bases). With 5 bases removed from V and 6 bases from J, the gap between germline ends came to 11 bases. CDR3 length: 14 residues. Germline lookup yields CDR1 SEHNR and CDR2 FQNEAQ (reference sequence). CDR3 region: CASSPAGGNSPLHF. The CDR3 nucleotides read TGTGCCAGCAGCCCCGCCGGGGGTAATTCACCCCTCCACTTT. Full variable domain (missing parts from reference TRBV7-9 and TRBJ1-6): DTGVSQNPRHKITKRGQNVTFRCDPISEHNRLYWYRQTLGQGPEFLTYFQNEAQLEKSRLLSDRFSAERPKGSFSTLEIQRTEQGDSAMYLCASSPAGGNSPLHFGNGTRLTVT.

The chain links TRBV28 to TRBJ1-3; the D gene is possibly TRBD1 (6 bases). This CDR3 is built from 16 residues. Germline CDR1 reads MDHEN; CDR2 reads SYDVKM. V gave up 8 bases and J gave up 4 bases, with 21 bases separating them. In DNA form, the CDR3 reads TGTGCCAGCGCCCCTGGCGGCCAGGGGCTCGGAAACACCATATATTTT. Residues: CASAPGGQGLGNTIYF.

The CDR3 sequence is CASSLLGLAGIQETQYF. The CDR3, as DNA: TGTGCCAGCAGCCTCCTTGGGCTAGCGGGAATCCAAGAGACCCAGTACTTC. J is TRBJ2-5 and V is TRBV7-9, with TRBD2 identical over 9 bases. Trimming at V came to 5 bases and at J to 1 base, leaving 11 bases not matched to a gene. The CDR3 is 17 residues long. From germline, CDR1 is SEHNR and CDR2 FQNEAQ (reference sequence).

The chain joins TRBV19 to TRBJ1-5; 10 positions match TRBD1. The J segment lost 5 bases and the V segment lost 5 bases, leaving 6 bases of the junction unmatched. CDR1 is LNHDA, CDR2 SQIVND, per germline (reference sequence). CDR3 length: 15 residues. CDR3: CASSVTGGVHQPQHF. The CDR3 DNA reads as TGTGCCAGTAGTGTGACAGGGGGCGTCCATCAGCCCCAGCATTTT.

The rearrangement uses TRBV30 and TRBJ1-1; TRBD1 matches 9 bases. After removal of 4 bases from V and 11 bases from J, the junction contained 11 bases not matched to a gene. Germline V CDR1 and CDR2: GTSNPN, SVGIG (reference sequence). The CDR3 contains 13 residues. The CDR3 sequence: CAWTGTGILIAFF. The CDR3 bases are TGTGCCTGGACCGGGACAGGGATCTTGATCGCTTTCTTT.

This clone was seen more than once but under ten times. This rearrangement joins TRBV19 to TRBJ1-5; possible D gene TRBD1, 6 bases. The length of the CDR3 is 13 residues. Germline V lookup: CDR1 LNHDA, CDR2 SQIVND (reference sequence). Trimming cost V 6 bases and J 9 bases, with 15 bases left between them. CDR3 nucleotides: TGTGCCAGTAGCATGGACAGCGCGTCGCCCCAGCATTTT. It yields the protein CASSMDSASPQHF.

V gene TRBV6-5 combines with J gene TRBJ1-1; D gene ambiguous. The CDR3 length is 16 residues. Germline V lookup: CDR1 MNHEY, CDR2 SVGAGI. Trimming pared 0 bases from V and 0 bases from J, leaving 11 bases between. As DNA, the CDR3 is TGTGCCAGCAGTTACTCGTTACCAGGAATGAACACTGAAGCTTTCTTT. It is translated as CASSYSLPGMNTEAFF.

The chain is built from TRBV5-1 and TRBJ2-5, with 8 positions matching TRBD1. The V and J ends lost 0 bases and 5 bases, in that order; junction bases with no gene match: 3. This CDR3 comprises 14 residues. The germline gives CDR1 SGHRS, CDR2 YFSETQ. The CDR3 here is CASSLAGGYETQYF. In nucleotides, the CDR3 is TGCGCCAGCAGCTTGGCAGGGGGCTATGAGACCCAGTACTTC.

A note on this clone: Within the sample, other DNA sequences also encode this same CDR3. The genes are TRBV14 and TRBJ2-7; 7 bases match TRBD1. J lost 3 bases, V lost 4 bases, and 3 bases had no gene match. Germline V gene lookup returns CDR1 SGHDN and CDR2 FVKESK. This CDR3 has 13 amino acids. The CDR3 DNA reads as TGTGCCAGCAGCCCAGGGGGTATCTACGAGCAGTACTTC. Its translation is CASSPGGIYEQYF.

The chain recombines TRBV5-4 with TRBJ2-7, with TRBD2 identical over 9 bases. The germline V gene has CDR1 SGHNT and CDR2 YYREEE (reference sequence). With V trimmed by 4 bases and J by 3 bases, 8 bases remained unmatched. The CDR3 runs to 15 residues. CDR3 nucleotide sequence: TGTGCCAGCAGCCTAAAGCGGGAGGTACTCTACGAGCAGTACTTC. Its translation: CASSLKREVLYEQYF.

V is TRBV5-1 and J is TRBJ2-3, with 8 bases matching TRBD2. Germline V gene sequence: CDR1 SGHRS, CDR2 YFSETQ. The CDR3 consists of 16 residues. The trim removed 1 base at V and 3 bases at J, leaving 7 bases unmatched. The chain's CDR3 is CASSLSAGVGTDTQYF. The CDR3 DNA reads TGCGCCAGCAGCTTGTCAGCGGGAGTGGGGACAGATACGCAGTATTTT. Full variable domain (remainder filled in from reference TRBV5-1 and TRBJ2-3): KAGVTQTPRYLIKTRGQQVTLSCSPISGHRSVSWYQQTPGQGLQFLFEYFSETQRNKGNFPGRFSGRQFSNSRSEMNVSTLELGDSALYLCASSLSAGVGTDTQYFGPGTRLTVL.